This note documents a single TCR beta chain sequence. This sample was included in a study of T cell responses to AZD1222 COVID-19 vaccine. CDR3 length equals 14 residues. The V gene's germline CDR1 is SGDLS and CDR2 YYNGEE. V shed 0 bases and J 10 bases; nucleotides not matched to a gene: 5. This table comes from immunoSEQ multiplex PCR, and its TCRdb copy is limited to in-frame clones, with some not included. The table lists 150,000 to 200,000 clones, 90% to 95% of them singletons. The receptor was isolated from an adult in good health. The chain is built from TRBV9 and TRBJ2-2; 8 bases fit TRBD1. The sample in question was peripheral blood, obtained on day 0 of AZD1222 vaccination. The CDR3 bases are TGTGCCAGCAGCGTAGTCCCGACAGGGGAGGAGCTGTTTTTT. Its protein product is CASSVVPTGEELFF. The whole variable domain, remainder taken from reference TRBV9 and TRBJ2-2, is DSGVTQTPKHLITATGQRVTLRCSPRSGDLSVYWYQQSLDQGLQFLIQYYNGEERAKGNILERFSAQQFPDLHSELNLSSLELGDSALYFCASSVVPTGEELFFGEGSRLTVL.